This TCR beta chain emerged from a study of blood T cell repertoires in COVID-19. Across the whole study: The analysed material was cDNA or gDNA that came from T cells, B-cell-depleted T cells, or PBMCs.

Trimming took 4 bases from V and 5 from J, leaving 15 bases between them. There are 14 residues in the CDR3. Germline values: CDR1 SGHRS, CDR2 YFSETQ. As processed by the authors: Estimates of nucleated cell counts were drawn from the amplification of reference gene primers. Profiled with immunoSEQ multiplex PCR; TCRdb holds only in-frame clones, not every one. D and trimming come from the DNA, and the V and J calls and clone size come from that table. In the table there are 160,000 or so clones, approximately 86% of which are singletons. This chain uses TRBV5-1 with TRBJ1-2, with no clear D. What was sequenced was peripheral blood. The source is a woman in her sixties who had recovered from COVID-19. CDR3 loop: CASSLGQEVYGYTF. The CDR3 DNA reads TGCGCCAGCAGCCTCGGTCAAGAGGTGTATGGCTACACCTTC.